These 14 T cell receptor beta chains were all obtained from the same sample, sequenced in a study of blood T cell repertoires in COVID-19. This table comes from immunoSEQ multiplex PCR, and its TCRdb copy is limited to in-frame clones, with some not included. The sample has approximately 90,000 clones, roughly four fifths seen once. Sequences were obtained from peripheral blood. These receptors all stem from a woman of 80 years or more with acute or convalescent COVID-19.

V is TRBV2 and J is TRBJ2-1; D is undetermined. CDR1 is SNHLY, CDR2 FYNNEI, per germline. CDR3 size: 13 residues. V lost 6 bases and J lost 7, with 13 bases in between. CDR3 sequence (DNA): TGTGCCAGCAGGACGAGTAGCATGAATGAGCAGTTCTTC. Residues: CASRTSSMNEQFF.

Only a few counts were recorded for this clone. V usage is TRBV11-2 and J usage is TRBJ1-2; no clear D gene. The germline V and J ends were trimmed by 1 base and 4 bases, with 7 bases remaining between them. CDR1 SGHAT and CDR2 FQNNGV come from the germline V gene. The CDR3 contains 13 residues. The CDR3 DNA reads as TGTGCCAGCAGCTTAGGTGGCGGCTATGGCTACACCTTC. Translated, it gives CASSLGGGYGYTF.

The chain is built from TRBV7-2 and TRBJ2-7; no reliable D call. V was shortened by 8 bases and J by 7 bases, with 18 bases between the two germline ends. The CDR3 covers 13 residues. Germline V CDR1 and CDR2: SGHTA, FQGNSA. CDR3 coding DNA: TGTGCCAGCTTAGTCACAGACCTTAGGGAGCAGTACTTC. It is translated as CASLVTDLREQYF.

In its sample, this clone was seen once. V and J are TRBV11-2 and TRBJ2-7, with TRBD1 matching over 7 bases. This CDR3 is 12 amino acids long. J lost 5 bases, V lost 5 bases, and 3 bases had no gene match. The V gene's germline CDR1 is SGHAT and CDR2 FQNNGV. The CDR3 loop reads CASSHTGDEQYF. CDR3 coding DNA: TGTGCCAGCAGCCACACAGGGGACGAGCAGTACTTC.

This rearrangement joins TRBV6-6 to TRBJ1-2; 12 bases are a match to TRBD1. V gave up 5 bases and J gave up 8 bases; unmatched junction bases: 9. This CDR3 comprises 15 residues. CDR1 is MNHNY, CDR2 SVGAGI, per germline (reference sequence). The CDR3 protein is CASSPQGQGAKGYTF. DNA for the CDR3: TGTGCCAGCAGTCCGCAGGGACAGGGGGCGAAGGGCTACACCTTC.

This chain uses TRBV3-1 (or the pseudogene TRBV3-2) with TRBJ2-1; weak D call: TRBD2 (6 bases). CDR1 is LGHDT, CDR2 YNNKEL, per germline (reference sequence). The CDR3 has 14 residues. Trimming took off 0 bases at V and 10 bases at J, with 13 bases between the two ends. The CDR3 spells CASSQDWSGREQFF. The DNA of the CDR3 is TGTGCCAGCAGCCAAGATTGGAGCGGGCGGGAGCAGTTCTTC.

V and J are TRBV3-1 (or the pseudogene TRBV3-2) and TRBJ2-1; D perhaps matches TRBD2 (5 bases). Germline-derived CDR1 and CDR2 are LGHDT and YNNKEL (reference sequence). V lost 1 base and J lost 7, with 14 bases in between. CDR3 length: 15 amino acids. Written as DNA, the CDR3 is TGTGCCAGCAGCCAAGGGCGCTGGGAGTTTAATGAGCAGTTCTTC. It yields the protein CASSQGRWEFNEQFF.

This chain connects TRBV7-8 to TRBJ2-1, with D possibly TRBD2 on 6 matching bases. The CDR3 consists of 16 residues. Trimming took 4 bases from V and 3 from J, leaving 16 bases between them. The germline CDR1 and CDR2 sequences are SGHVS and FQNEAQ. Here the CDR3 DNA reads TGTGCCAGCAGCTCCGGGGCTGGGGGAGGCTACAATGAGCAGTTCTTC. Translating gives CASSSGAGGGYNEQFF.

The rearrangement links TRBV13 to TRBJ1-3; 9 nucleotides line up with TRBD1. The germline CDR1 and CDR2 sequences are PRHDT and FYEKMQ (reference sequence). Losses at the gene ends were 8 bases for V and 4 bases for J; bases not matched to a gene: 6. CDR3 length: 14 amino acids. In DNA form, the CDR3 reads TGTGCCAGCGGGGGACAGGGCCTGGGAAACACCATATATTTT. Residues: CASGGQGLGNTIYF.

This clone appeared a few times. The chain joins TRBV5-6 to TRBJ1-4; 7 bases fit TRBD1. Trimming at V came to 3 bases and at J to 5 bases, leaving 16 bases not matched to a gene. The germline gives CDR1 SGHDT, CDR2 YYEEEE. The CDR3 runs 18 residues. The CDR3 protein is CASSSINALQGYNEKLFF. The CDR3 DNA reads TGTGCCAGCAGCTCAATTAACGCCCTACAGGGGTACAATGAAAAACTGTTTTTT.

V gene TRBV11-1 combines with J gene TRBJ1-1, with TRBD1 matching 7 bases. This CDR3 has 13 residues. The junction had 5 bases not matched to a gene; V was cut back by 5 bases and J by 5 bases. Germline CDR1 is SGHAT and CDR2 is FQDESV (reference sequence). CDR3 residues: CASSLTGVTEAFF. The DNA for the CDR3 is TGTGCCAGCAGCCTAACAGGGGTGACTGAAGCTTTCTTT.

This chain links TRBV6-5 with TRBJ2-1; D not certain. Between the trimmed V and J ends, which lost 10 bases and 3 bases, there was a span of 16 bases. CDR1 and CDR2 from the germline V gene are MNHEY and SVGAGI. This CDR3 has 14 amino acids. As DNA, the CDR3 is TGTGCCACCCGGGTGACCACGGTCTACAATGAGCAGTTCTTC. This codes for CATRVTTVYNEQFF.

V gene TRBV3-1 (or the pseudogene TRBV3-2) combines with J gene TRBJ2-5; D is possibly TRBD2 (5 bases). The CDR3 is 17 residues long. Trimming stripped 1 base from V and 6 bases from J, with 21 bases between. The germline V gene has CDR1 LGHDT and CDR2 YNNKEL (reference sequence). The CDR3 spells CASSQGPPAAAGQTQYF. The CDR3 bases are TGTGCCAGCAGCCAAGGTCCCCCCGCAGCCGCGGGTCAGACCCAGTACTTC.

By frequency in the sample, this clone is medium-sized. J is TRBJ2-5 and V is TRBV11-2, with 9 bases matching TRBD2. Looked up from germline, CDR1 is SGHAT and CDR2 is FQNNGV. The CDR3 extends over 15 amino acids. V lost 1 base to trimming and J lost 4 bases; unmatched junction nucleotides: 4. The CDR3 DNA follows: TGTGCCAGCAGCTTAGGAGGCGGGGGGGCAGAGACCCAGTACTTC. This encodes CASSLGGGGAETQYF.